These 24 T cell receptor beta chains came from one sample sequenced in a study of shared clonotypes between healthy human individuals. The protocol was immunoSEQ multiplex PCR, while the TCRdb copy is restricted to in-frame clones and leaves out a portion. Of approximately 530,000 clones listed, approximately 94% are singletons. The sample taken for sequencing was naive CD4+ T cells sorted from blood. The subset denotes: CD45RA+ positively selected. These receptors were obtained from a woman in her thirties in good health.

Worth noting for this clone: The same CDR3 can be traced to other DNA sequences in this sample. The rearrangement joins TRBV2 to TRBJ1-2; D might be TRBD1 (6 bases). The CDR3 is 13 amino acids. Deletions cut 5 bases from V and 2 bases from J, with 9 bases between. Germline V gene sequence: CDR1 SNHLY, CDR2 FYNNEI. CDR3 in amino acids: CASSLGQNYGYTF. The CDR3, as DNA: TGTGCCAGCAGTCTTGGACAGAACTATGGCTACACCTTC.

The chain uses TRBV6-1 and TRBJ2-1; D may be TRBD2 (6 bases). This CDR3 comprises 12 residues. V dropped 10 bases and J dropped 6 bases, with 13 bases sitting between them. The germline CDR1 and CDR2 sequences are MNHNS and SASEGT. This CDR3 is CANAGLTNEQFF. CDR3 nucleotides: TGTGCCAACGCTGGACTAACCAATGAGCAGTTCTTC.

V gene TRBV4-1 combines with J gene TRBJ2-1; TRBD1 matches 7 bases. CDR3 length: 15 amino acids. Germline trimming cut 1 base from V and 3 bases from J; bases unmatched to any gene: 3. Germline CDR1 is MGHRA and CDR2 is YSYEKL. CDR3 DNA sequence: TGCGCCAGCAGCCAAGGACAGGGCCTCTACAATGAGCAGTTCTTC. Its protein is CASSQGQGLYNEQFF.

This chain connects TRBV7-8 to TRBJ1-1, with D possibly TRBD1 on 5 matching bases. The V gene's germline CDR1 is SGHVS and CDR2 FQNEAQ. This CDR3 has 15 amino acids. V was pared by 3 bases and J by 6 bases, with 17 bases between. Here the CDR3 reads CASSFGARAKSEAFF. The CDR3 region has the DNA TGTGCCAGCAGCTTTGGGGCCAGGGCCAAATCTGAAGCTTTCTTT.

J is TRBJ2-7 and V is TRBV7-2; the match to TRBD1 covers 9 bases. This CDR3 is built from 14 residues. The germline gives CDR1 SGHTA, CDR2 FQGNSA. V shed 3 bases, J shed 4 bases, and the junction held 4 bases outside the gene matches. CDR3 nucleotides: TGTGCCAGCAGCTTCCGAGACAGGGGGTACGAGCAGTACTTC. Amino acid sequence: CASSFRDRGYEQYF.

The CDR3 spells CASSPMGNEQFF. CDR3 DNA sequence: TGTGCCAGCTCACCAATGGGCAATGAGCAGTTCTTC. The gene calls are TRBV18 and TRBJ2-1; no reliable D call. CDR3 length: 12 residues. Trimming removed 2 bases at V and 6 bases at J, with 5 bases between. The V gene's germline CDR1 is KGHSH and CDR2 LQKENI.

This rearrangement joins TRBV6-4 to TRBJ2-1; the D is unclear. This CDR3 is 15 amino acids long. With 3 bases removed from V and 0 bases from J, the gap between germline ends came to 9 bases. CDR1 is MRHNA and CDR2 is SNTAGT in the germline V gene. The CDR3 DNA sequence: TGTGCCAGCAGTGAGGGGTCATTCTCCTACAATGAGCAGTTCTTC. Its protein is CASSEGSFSYNEQFF.

The CDR3 loop reads CASSFDRRSGANVLTF. The DNA of the CDR3 is TGTGCCAGCAGTTTCGATAGACGCTCTGGGGCCAACGTCCTGACTTTC. The rearrangement links TRBV6-5 to TRBJ2-6, with D uncertain. V lost 4 bases, J lost 0 bases, and 10 bases lay in between. Germline V gene sequence: CDR1 MNHEY, CDR2 SVGAGI. The CDR3 runs to 16 residues.

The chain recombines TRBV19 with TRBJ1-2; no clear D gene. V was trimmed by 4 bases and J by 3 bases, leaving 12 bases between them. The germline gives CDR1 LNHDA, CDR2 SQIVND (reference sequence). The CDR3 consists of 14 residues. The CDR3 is CASSTLIQDYGYTF. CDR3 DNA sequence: TGTGCCAGTAGTACCCTAATCCAGGACTATGGCTACACCTTC.

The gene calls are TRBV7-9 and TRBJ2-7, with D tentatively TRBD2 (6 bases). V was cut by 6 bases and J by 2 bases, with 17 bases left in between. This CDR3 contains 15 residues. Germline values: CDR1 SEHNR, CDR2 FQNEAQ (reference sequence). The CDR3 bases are TGTGCCAGCAGAGCCGGGACTGGGCAGACCTACGAGCAGTACTTC. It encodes CASRAGTGQTYEQYF.

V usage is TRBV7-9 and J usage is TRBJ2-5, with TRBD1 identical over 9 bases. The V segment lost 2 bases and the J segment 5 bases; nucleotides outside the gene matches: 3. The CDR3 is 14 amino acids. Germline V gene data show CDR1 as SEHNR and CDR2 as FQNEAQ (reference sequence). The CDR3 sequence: CASSLNGQGETQYF. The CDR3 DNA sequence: TGTGCCAGCAGCTTAAACGGACAGGGGGAGACCCAGTACTTC.

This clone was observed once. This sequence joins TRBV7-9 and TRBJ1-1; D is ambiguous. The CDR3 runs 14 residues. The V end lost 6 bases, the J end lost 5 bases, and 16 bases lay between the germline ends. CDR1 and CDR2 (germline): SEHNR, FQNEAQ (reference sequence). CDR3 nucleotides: TGTGCCAGCAGATTTCCCGTAGGGTTTACTGAAGCTTTCTTT. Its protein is CASRFPVGFTEAFF.

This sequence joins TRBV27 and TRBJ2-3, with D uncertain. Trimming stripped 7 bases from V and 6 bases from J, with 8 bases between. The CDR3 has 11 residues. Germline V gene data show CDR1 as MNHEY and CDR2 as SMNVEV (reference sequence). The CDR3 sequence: CASIRRDTQYF. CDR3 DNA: TGTGCCAGCATTAGGCGGGATACGCAGTATTTT.

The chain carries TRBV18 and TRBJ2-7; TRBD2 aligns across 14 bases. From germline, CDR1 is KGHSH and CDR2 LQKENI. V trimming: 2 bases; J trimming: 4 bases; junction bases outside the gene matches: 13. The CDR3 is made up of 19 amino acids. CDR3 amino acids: CASSPGVPGLAGVLYEQYF. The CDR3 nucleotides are TGTGCCAGCTCACCAGGTGTACCGGGACTAGCGGGAGTGTTATACGAGCAGTACTTC.

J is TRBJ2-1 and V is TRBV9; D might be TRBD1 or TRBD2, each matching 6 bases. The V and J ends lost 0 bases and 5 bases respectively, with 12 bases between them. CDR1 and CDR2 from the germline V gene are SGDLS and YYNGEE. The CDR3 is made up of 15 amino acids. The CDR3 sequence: CASSVAGEAHNEQFF. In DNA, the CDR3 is TGTGCCAGCAGCGTAGCAGGGGAGGCGCACAATGAGCAGTTCTTC.

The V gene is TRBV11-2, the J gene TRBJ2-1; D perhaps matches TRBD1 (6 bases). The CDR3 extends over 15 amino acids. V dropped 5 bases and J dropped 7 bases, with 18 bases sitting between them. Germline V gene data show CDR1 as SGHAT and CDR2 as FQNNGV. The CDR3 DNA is TGTGCCAGCAGCAGATGGGGGACACTCGGGAATGAGCAGTTCTTC. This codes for CASSRWGTLGNEQFF.

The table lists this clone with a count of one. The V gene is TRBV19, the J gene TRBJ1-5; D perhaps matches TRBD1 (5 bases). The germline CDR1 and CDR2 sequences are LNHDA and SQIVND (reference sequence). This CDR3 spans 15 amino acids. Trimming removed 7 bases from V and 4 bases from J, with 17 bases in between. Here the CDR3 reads CASIPGGSWNQPQHF. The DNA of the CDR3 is TGTGCCAGTATCCCCGGGGGGAGTTGGAATCAGCCCCAGCATTTT.

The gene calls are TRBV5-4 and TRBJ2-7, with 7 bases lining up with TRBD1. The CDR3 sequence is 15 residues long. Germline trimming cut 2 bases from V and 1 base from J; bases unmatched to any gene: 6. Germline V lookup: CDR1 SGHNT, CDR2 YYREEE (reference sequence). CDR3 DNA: TGTGCCAGCAGCTTAGGGGGCGTAATGTCCTACGAGCAGTACTTC. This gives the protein CASSLGGVMSYEQYF.

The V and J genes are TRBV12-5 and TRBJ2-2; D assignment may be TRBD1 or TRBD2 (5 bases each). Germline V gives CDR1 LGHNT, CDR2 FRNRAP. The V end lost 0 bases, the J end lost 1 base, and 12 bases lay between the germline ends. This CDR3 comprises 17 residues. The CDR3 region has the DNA TGTGCTAGTGGTTTGGTAAAGGGGAGCGAGAACACCGGGGAGCTGTTTTTT. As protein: CASGLVKGSENTGELFF.

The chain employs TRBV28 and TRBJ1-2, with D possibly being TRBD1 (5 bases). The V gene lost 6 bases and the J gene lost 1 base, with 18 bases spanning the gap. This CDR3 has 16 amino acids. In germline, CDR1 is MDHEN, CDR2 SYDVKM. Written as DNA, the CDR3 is TGTGCCAGCAGCATCCCCCGACAGCCGCTTAACTATGGCTACACCTTC. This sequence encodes CASSIPRQPLNYGYTF.

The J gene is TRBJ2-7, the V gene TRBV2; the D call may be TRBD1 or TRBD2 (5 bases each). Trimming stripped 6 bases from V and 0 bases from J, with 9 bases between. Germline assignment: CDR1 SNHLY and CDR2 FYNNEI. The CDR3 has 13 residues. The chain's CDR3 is CASRGPTSYEQYF. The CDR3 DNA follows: TGTGCCAGCAGGGGACCTACCTCCTACGAGCAGTACTTC.

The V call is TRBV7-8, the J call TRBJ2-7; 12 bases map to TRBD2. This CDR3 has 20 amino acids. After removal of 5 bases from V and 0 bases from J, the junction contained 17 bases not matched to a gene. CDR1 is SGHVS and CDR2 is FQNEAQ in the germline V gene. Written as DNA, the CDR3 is TGTGCCAGCAGCCTCCGACGTTCAGCTAGCGGGAGGGATCTCTCCTACGAGCAGTACTTC. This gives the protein CASSLRRSASGRDLSYEQYF.

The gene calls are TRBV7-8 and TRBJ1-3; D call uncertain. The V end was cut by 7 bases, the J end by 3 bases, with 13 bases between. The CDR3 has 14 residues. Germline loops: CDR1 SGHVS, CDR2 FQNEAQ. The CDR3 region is CASTLERHGNTIYF. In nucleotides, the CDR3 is TGTGCCAGCACCCTCGAGCGGCATGGAAACACCATATATTTT.

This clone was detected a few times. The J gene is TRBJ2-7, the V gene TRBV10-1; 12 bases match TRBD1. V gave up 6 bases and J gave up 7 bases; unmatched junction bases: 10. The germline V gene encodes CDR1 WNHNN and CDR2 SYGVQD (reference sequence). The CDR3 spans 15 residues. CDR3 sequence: CASSKSGQGADEQYF. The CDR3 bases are TGCGCCAGCAGCAAGTCGGGACAGGGGGCGGATGAGCAGTACTTC.